Presented here are 5 T cell receptor beta chains from one specimen sequenced in a study of cytomegalovirus exposure and HLA in healthy donors. PCR was performed using 60 Vbeta and 13 Jbeta primers. Measured with immunoSEQ multiplex PCR; TCRdb has only the in-frame clones, and not every one. The sample holds 65,000 to 85,000 clones, 10% seen once. The sequenced material came from PBMCs. These receptors all come from a man in his 60s in good health and CMV-seropositive.

This clone was detected only a few times. The chain uses TRBV5-1 and TRBJ1-6, with 7 bases matching TRBD1. The CDR3 is 17 amino acids. Germline CDR1 reads SGHRS; CDR2 reads YFSETQ. Germline trimming cut 4 bases from V and 0 bases from J; bases unmatched to any gene: 7. In DNA, the CDR3 is TGCGCCAGCAGCGGAGGACAGGCGAGCTCCTATAATTCACCCCTCCACTTT. Protein product: CASSGGQASSYNSPLHF.

This clone was observed many times. The chain uses TRBV4-2 and TRBJ2-1; a possible D gene is TRBD1 (7 bases). Trimming took off 1 base at V and 2 bases at J, with 15 bases between the two ends. The germline gives CDR1 LGHNA, CDR2 YNFKEQ. The CDR3 is made up of 17 amino acids. The CDR3 here is CASSQAQGGGAYNEQFF. The DNA for the CDR3 is TGTGCCAGCAGCCAAGCCCAGGGGGGAGGAGCCTACAATGAGCAGTTCTTC.

This clone occurred once. The chain employs TRBV7-2 and TRBJ2-7; D gene unclear. V was clipped by 1 base and J by 4 bases, with 8 bases between them. The CDR3 totals 13 residues. Germline loops: CDR1 SGHTA, CDR2 FQGNSA. The CDR3 protein is CASSLGPRYEQYF. CDR3 nucleotides: TGTGCCAGCAGCTTAGGGCCCAGGTACGAGCAGTACTTC.

The genes are TRBV5-6 and TRBJ1-6; the match to TRBD1 covers 7 bases. The germline V gene has CDR1 SGHDT and CDR2 YYEEEE. The CDR3 length is 16 residues. V shed 2 bases, J shed 10 bases, and the junction held 12 bases outside the gene matches. The chain's CDR3 is CASSFSPQGNSSPLHF. The DNA of the CDR3 is TGTGCCAGCAGCTTTTCTCCACAGGGGAATTCCTCACCCCTCCACTTT.

The V call is TRBV28, the J call TRBJ2-6; tentative D call: TRBD1 (5 bases). This CDR3 has 16 amino acids. Germline values: CDR1 MDHEN, CDR2 SYDVKM. Between the trimmed V and J ends, which lost 5 bases and 2 bases, there was a span of 13 bases. CDR3 region: CASSPHGRAGANVLTF. Written as DNA, the CDR3 is TGTGCCAGCAGTCCCCACGGCAGGGCTGGGGCCAACGTCCTGACTTTC.